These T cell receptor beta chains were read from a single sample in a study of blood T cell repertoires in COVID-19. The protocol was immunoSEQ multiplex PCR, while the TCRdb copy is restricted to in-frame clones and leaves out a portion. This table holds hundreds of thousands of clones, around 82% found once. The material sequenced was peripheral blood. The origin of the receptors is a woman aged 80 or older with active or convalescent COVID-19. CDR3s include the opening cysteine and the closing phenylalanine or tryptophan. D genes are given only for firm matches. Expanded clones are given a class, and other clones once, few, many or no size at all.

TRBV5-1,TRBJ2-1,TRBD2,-,TGCGCCAGCAGTTCTGGGACTAGCGGGTACAATGAGCAGTTCTTC,CASSSGTSGYNEQFF
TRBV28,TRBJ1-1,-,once,TGTGCCAGCAGTCCAGGGACTGCGGCCATCACTGAAGCTTTCTTT,CASSPGTAAITEAFF
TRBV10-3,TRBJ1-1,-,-,TGTGCCATCAGTGGGGAATGGGGGGACACTGAAGCTTTCTTT,CAISGEWGDTEAFF
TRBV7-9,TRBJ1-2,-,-,TGTGCCAGCAGCTTTCCGCAGGGTCTTGGCTACACCTTC,CASSFPQGLGYTF
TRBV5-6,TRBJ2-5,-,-,TGTGCCAGCAGCTTCGGGGGATCGGAGACCCAGTACTTC,CASSFGGSETQYF
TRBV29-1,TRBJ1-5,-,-,TGCAGCGTTGGGTCAGGGAATCAGCCCCAGCATTTT,CSVGSGNQPQHF
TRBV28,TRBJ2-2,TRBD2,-,TGTGCCAGCAGCCCAGGGACTAGCTCTTTTACCGGGGAGCTGTTTTTT,CASSPGTSSFTGELFF
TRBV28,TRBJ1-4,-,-,TGTGCCAGCAGGTACGAAGGAGAATCACCCAAACTGTTTTTT,CASRYEGESPKLFF
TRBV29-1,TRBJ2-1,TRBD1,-,TGCAGCGTGCTCAGGGACAGGGGGCTGAGGTACGGCAATGAGCAGTTCTTC,CSVLRDRGLRYGNEQFF
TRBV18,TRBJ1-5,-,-,TGTGCCAGCTCACCTTCCCCGGTCGCCGGCAATCAGCCCCAGCATTTT,CASSPSPVAGNQPQHF
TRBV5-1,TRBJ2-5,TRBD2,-,TGCGCCAGCAGTCCTGTCGGGGCTAGCGGGATGGTAGAGACCCAGTACTTC,CASSPVGASGMVETQYF
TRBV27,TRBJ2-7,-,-,TGTGCCAGCAGTTTAACTGTTGTCTCCTACGAGCAGTACTTC,CASSLTVVSYEQYF
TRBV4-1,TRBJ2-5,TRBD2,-,TGCGCCAGCAGCCAAACTAGCGGGTCGGAGACCCAGTACTTC,CASSQTSGSETQYF
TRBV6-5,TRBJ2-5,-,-,TGTGCCAGCAGATACGGACAGTACCAAGAGACCCAGTACTTC,CASRYGQYQETQYF
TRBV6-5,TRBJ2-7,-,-,TGTGCCAGCAGAAACGGAGGGGCGACCTACGAGCAGTACTTC,CASRNGGATYEQYF
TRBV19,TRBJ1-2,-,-,TGTGCCAGTAGTTCCCACCCCGGGGGGCCAGACTATGGCTACACCTTC,CASSSHPGGPDYGYTF
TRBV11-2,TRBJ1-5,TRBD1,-,TGTGCCAGCAGCTTGGGTACAGGGGGTGAGGAGCCCCAGCATTTT,CASSLGTGGEEPQHF
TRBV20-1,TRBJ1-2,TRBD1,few,TGCAGTGCTAGTAGTTTAGGACAGGGTAGAGGCTACACCTTC,CSASSLGQGRGYTF
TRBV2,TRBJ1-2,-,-,TGTGCCAGCTCCTTGGGGCAGAACTATGGCTACACCTTC,CASSLGQNYGYTF
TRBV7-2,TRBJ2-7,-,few,TGTGCCAGCAGCTTACAGGGGCGCTCCTACGAGCAGTACTTC,CASSLQGRSYEQYF
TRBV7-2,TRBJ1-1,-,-,TGTGCCAGCAGAGAGACAGGGAACACTGAAGCTTTCTTT,CASRETGNTEAFF
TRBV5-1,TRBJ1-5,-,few,TGCGCCAGCAGGAGAGTGAAGGGGGTAGGACAGCCCCAGCATTTT,CASRRVKGVGQPQHF
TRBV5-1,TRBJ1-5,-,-,TGCGCCAGCAGCTTGGGGGGTCAGGGGCAGCCCCAGCATTTT,CASSLGGQGQPQHF
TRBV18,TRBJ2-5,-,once,TGTGCCAGCTCACCACGAAGGGGAGGAGAGACCCAGTACTTC,CASSPRRGGETQYF
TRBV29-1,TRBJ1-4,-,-,TGCAGCGTTATCGCCGACGGAGAACCTAATGAAAAACTGTTTTTT,CSVIADGEPNEKLFF
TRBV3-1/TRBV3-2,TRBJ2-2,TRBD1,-,TGTGCCAGCAGCCCGGGACAGGGCATCACGACCGGGGAGCTGTTTTTT,CASSPGQGITTGELFF
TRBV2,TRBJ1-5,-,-,TGTGCCAGCAGCGCACAGGGAATCAATCAGCCCCAGCATTTT,CASSAQGINQPQHF
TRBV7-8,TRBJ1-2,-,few,TGTGCCAGCAGCTTAGGGGCAGTCTCTAACTATGGCTACACCTTC,CASSLGAVSNYGYTF
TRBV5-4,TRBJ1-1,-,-,TGTGCCAGCAGCTTGGAACTCACGGTGGCTGAAGCTTTCTTT,CASSLELTVAEAFF
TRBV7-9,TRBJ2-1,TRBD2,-,TGTGCCAGCAGCTTGGGAGGGTGGCACAGTGAGCAGTTCTTC,CASSLGGWHSEQFF
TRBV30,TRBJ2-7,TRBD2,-,TGTGCCTGGAGTGTCGGGCCTAGCGGGGAGCAGTACTTC,CAWSVGPSGEQYF
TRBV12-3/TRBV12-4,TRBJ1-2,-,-,TGTGCCAGCAGTTTTGGGGGGAAGGGTGGCTACACCTTC,CASSFGGKGGYTF
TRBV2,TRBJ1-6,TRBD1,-,TGTGCCAGCAGTCTTTCCGGGACAGGGACACCCCTCCACTTT,CASSLSGTGTPLHF
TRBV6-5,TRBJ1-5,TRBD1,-,TGTGCCAGCAGTTATGACAGGGTCAATCAGCCCCAGCATTTT,CASSYDRVNQPQHF
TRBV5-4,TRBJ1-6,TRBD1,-,TGTGCCAGCAGCCTAGAGACAGGGGTTTCACCCCTCCACTTT,CASSLETGVSPLHF
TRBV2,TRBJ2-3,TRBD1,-,TGTGCCAGCGTTGGGTGGGTAAGGGGACAGTACACAGATACGCAGTATTTT,CASVGWVRGQYTDTQYF
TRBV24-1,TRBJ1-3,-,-,TGTGCCACCAGTGACCTCGGGTCCTACGGGGACACCATATATTTT,CATSDLGSYGDTIYF
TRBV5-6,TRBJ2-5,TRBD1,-,TGTGCCAGCAGCTTGGCAGGACAGGGTAAATGGGAGACCCAGTACTTC,CASSLAGQGKWETQYF
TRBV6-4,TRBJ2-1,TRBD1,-,TGTGCCAGCAGTGACTGGGGACAGGACGATGAGCAGTTCTTC,CASSDWGQDDEQFF
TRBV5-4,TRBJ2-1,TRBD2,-,TGTGCCAGCAGCCAACCGGGAGGGGGCTACAATGAGCAGTTCTTC,CASSQPGGGYNEQFF
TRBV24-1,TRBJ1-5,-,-,TGTGCCACCAGTGATTCGGACAGCCGACAGCCCCAGCATTTT,CATSDSDSRQPQHF
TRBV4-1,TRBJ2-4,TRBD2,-,TGCGCCAGCAGCCAAGTGGGCGCGGGAGGATCCAAAAACATTCAGTACTTC,CASSQVGAGGSKNIQYF
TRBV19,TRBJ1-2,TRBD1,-,TGTGCCAGTAGACCGCCCAGAGGGGACAGGGAAGGCTATGGCTACACCTTC,CASRPPRGDREGYGYTF
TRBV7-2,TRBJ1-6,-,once,TGTGCCAGCAGCTTAGCGCGGCGCCTTAATTCACCCCTCCACTTT,CASSLARRLNSPLHF
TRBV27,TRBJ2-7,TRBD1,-,TGTGCCAGCAGTTTTCAGACAGGGGGGTCCTACGAGCAGTACTTC,CASSFQTGGSYEQYF
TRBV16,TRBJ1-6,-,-,TGTGCCAGCAGCCGAGCAGGGCATAATTCACCCCTCCACTTT,CASSRAGHNSPLHF
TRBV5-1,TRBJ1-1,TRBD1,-,TGCGCCAGCAGCTCTATGACAGGGATGAACACTGAAGCTTTCTTT,CASSSMTGMNTEAFF
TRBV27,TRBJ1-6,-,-,TGTGCCAGTAGGACAGCAGTTAATTCACCCCTCCACTTT,CASRTAVNSPLHF
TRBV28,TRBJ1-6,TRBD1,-,TGTGCCAGCTCTCTCCCGGGACAGCTTTATTCACCCCTCCACTTT,CASSLPGQLYSPLHF